A single sample is the source of the 13 T cell receptor beta chains below, sequenced in a study of T cells in pancreatic ductal adenocarcinoma. Selected pancreatic ductal adenocarcinoma patients had undergone surgery without neoadjuvant therapy. The protocol was immunoSEQ multiplex PCR, while the TCRdb copy is restricted to in-frame clones and leaves out a portion. The table shows about 9,400 clones, with roughly 71% occurring only once. The sequencing input was pancreatic tumor tissue. These receptors all come from a human donor with pancreatic ductal adenocarcinoma.

Only a few counts were recorded for this clone. The chain combines TRBV11-2 with TRBJ2-7; D is perhaps TRBD1 (5 bases). The CDR3 consists of 14 residues. Germline V gives CDR1 SGHAT, CDR2 FQNNGV. The V end was cut by 3 bases, the J end by 2 bases, with 11 bases between. CDR3 sequence: CASSFAHRPYEQYF. The CDR3 nucleotides read TGTGCCAGCAGCTTCGCGCACAGGCCCTACGAGCAGTACTTC.

This rearrangement joins TRBV28 to TRBJ1-5; D gene unclear. This CDR3 is built from 14 residues. Trimming stripped 3 bases from V and 2 bases from J, with 8 bases between. CDR1 and CDR2 (germline): MDHEN, SYDVKM. The DNA of the CDR3 is TGTGCCAGCAGTTTCGGGGTCGGCAATCAGCCCCAGCATTTT. This codes for CASSFGVGNQPQHF.

This sequence joins TRBV27 and TRBJ2-3, with 10 bases aligning to TRBD2. Germline CDR1 and CDR2: MNHEY and SMNVEV (reference sequence). The V and J ends lost 6 bases and 10 bases, in that order; junction bases with no gene match: 7. The CDR3 is made up of 13 amino acids. The CDR3 spells CASRPGGTSAQYF. The CDR3 DNA sequence: TGTGCCAGCAGGCCGGGGGGGACTAGCGCGCAGTATTTT.

V and J are TRBV5-1 and TRBJ2-3; TRBD2 is a possible D gene (6 bases). The length of the CDR3 is 12 residues. V was pared by 4 bases and J by 10 bases, with 13 bases between. From germline, CDR1 is SGHRS and CDR2 YFSETQ. For the CDR3, the DNA is TGCGCCAGCAGCCCCCGGACTAACGCGCAGTATTTT. Residues: CASSPRTNAQYF. The full variable domain, its missing parts supplied by reference TRBV5-1 and TRBJ2-3, is KAGVTQTPRYLIKTRGQQVTLSCSPISGHRSVSWYQQTPGQGLQFLFEYFSETQRNKGNFPGRFSGRQFSNSRSEMNVSTLELGDSALYLCASSPRTNAQYFGPGTRLTVL.

V is TRBV27 and J is TRBJ2-6; TRBD2 agrees at 7 bases. Trimming took 4 bases from V and 1 from J; bases not matched to a gene: 1. The CDR3 sequence is 15 residues long. Per germline, CDR1 MNHEY and CDR2 SMNVEV (reference sequence). The CDR3 DNA reads as TGTGCCAGCAGTTCGCGGGGGTCTGGGGCCAACGTCCTGACTTTC. It translates to CASSSRGSGANVLTF.

This clone has just a few counts. Here the CDR3 reads CATSRDRASSYTGELFF. The CDR3 DNA is TGTGCCACCAGCAGAGACAGGGCCAGCAGTTACACCGGGGAGCTGTTTTTT. This chain connects TRBV15 to TRBJ2-2; a possible D gene is TRBD1 (5 bases). This CDR3 contains 17 residues. Trimming shortened V by 0 bases and J by 3 bases, and 14 bases separated the two germline ends. Germline CDR1 is LNHNV and CDR2 is YYDKDF (reference sequence).

This clone was detected only once. This rearrangement joins TRBV6-1 to TRBJ1-5; unclear D gene. This CDR3 has 13 amino acids. Trimming left V 7 bases short and J 2 bases short, with 9 bases between. CDR1 MNHNS and CDR2 SASEGT come from the germline V gene. The CDR3 sequence is CASIVQGNQPQHF. The CDR3 DNA sequence: TGTGCCAGCATTGTCCAGGGCAATCAGCCCCAGCATTTT.

CDR3 in amino acids: CASSAQRGSPREAFF. The CDR3 DNA is TGCGCCAGCAGTGCCCAGAGAGGGTCCCCAAGAGAAGCTTTCTTT. The V and J genes are TRBV10-2 and TRBJ1-1; D is unclear. This CDR3 contains 15 residues. Germline assignment: CDR1 WSHSY and CDR2 SAAADI. V lost 4 bases and J lost 8, with 20 bases in between.

This clone was seen more than once but under ten times. The gene calls are TRBV13 and TRBJ2-3; 10 bases are a match to TRBD2. The CDR3 is 16 amino acids. The V and J ends lost 1 base and 2 bases, in that order; junction bases with no gene match: 3. The germline V gene has CDR1 PRHDT and CDR2 FYEKMQ (reference sequence). The CDR3 nucleotides read TGTGCCAGCAGCTTAGCGACTAGCGGGCCCACAGATACGCAGTATTTT. Translation gives CASSLATSGPTDTQYF.

The J gene is TRBJ2-1, the V gene TRBV19, with D tentatively TRBD1 (5 bases). Trimming took 5 bases from V and 7 from J, leaving 12 bases between them. The CDR3 runs 13 residues. Germline V gives CDR1 LNHDA, CDR2 SQIVND (reference sequence). This chain's CDR3 is CASSLSRVNEQFF. The CDR3 DNA reads TGTGCCAGTAGTCTGAGCAGGGTGAATGAGCAGTTCTTC.

The table lists this clone with a few counts. The chain couples TRBV5-4 to TRBJ2-1, with unresolved D. The germline V gene has CDR1 SGHNT and CDR2 YYREEE (reference sequence). The CDR3 length is 13 residues. The V gene lost 0 bases and the J gene lost 3 bases, with 4 bases spanning the gap. The CDR3 nucleotides read TGTGCCAGCAGCTTGGAAGTCTACAATGAGCAGTTCTTC. Amino acids: CASSLEVYNEQFF.

The chain combines TRBV19 with TRBJ1-1, with D maybe TRBD1 (6 bases). There are 11 residues in the CDR3. V was clipped by 7 bases and J by 8 bases, with 11 bases between them. Germline V gives CDR1 LNHDA, CDR2 SQIVND (reference sequence). DNA for the CDR3: TGTGCCAGTATTAACAGGGCCGAAGCTTTCTTT. This codes for CASINRAEAFF.

This clone was detected only a few times. The rearrangement uses TRBV7-9 and TRBJ2-7; no firm D call. The CDR3 runs to 13 residues. With 4 bases removed from V and 3 bases from J, the gap between germline ends came to 10 bases. Germline-derived CDR1 and CDR2 are SEHNR and FQNEAQ (reference sequence). Written as DNA, the CDR3 is TGTGCCAGCAGCTCCCAAATCAACTACGAGCAGTACTTC. This gives the protein CASSSQINYEQYF.